The 23 T cell receptor beta chains below all came from one sample that was sequenced in a study of graft-versus-host responses after intestinal transplantation. Antigen specificity for these receptors is unknown. TCRdb's table, derived via immunoSEQ multiplex PCR, lists solely in-frame clones and lacks some. The sample consists of about 120,000 clones, roughly 95% of them appearing once. The source material was unstimulated CD8+ T cells sorted from spleen or lymph node cells, sampled before intestinal transplant. These receptors originate from a human donor who received an intestinal transplant.

The chain uses TRBV27 and TRBJ2-7; weak D call: TRBD2 (6 bases). Per the germline V gene, CDR1 is MNHEY and CDR2 is SMNVEV (reference sequence). There are 14 residues in the CDR3. The germline V and J ends were trimmed by 4 bases and 6 bases, with 16 bases remaining between them. The CDR3 bases are TGTGCCAGCAGTTCGCGGGGTCGCAAGATCGAGCAGTACTTC. It translates to CASSSRGRKIEQYF.

This clone occurred once. The chain is built from TRBV13 and TRBJ2-7, with D tentatively TRBD1 or TRBD2 (5 bases each). V was pared by 8 bases and J by 2 bases, with 10 bases between. Germline lookup yields CDR1 PRHDT and CDR2 FYEKMQ (reference sequence). This CDR3 is 12 amino acids long. CDR3 DNA sequence: TGTGCCAGCGGCGAGGGGCCCTACGAGCAGTACTTC. Protein sequence: CASGEGPYEQYF.

This clone has only one observation. This chain connects TRBV5-4 to TRBJ2-2; D possibly corresponds to TRBD2 (5 bases). V was cut by 5 bases and J by 5 bases, with 7 bases left in between. Germline CDR1 SGHNT, CDR2 YYREEE (reference sequence). CDR3 length: 12 amino acids. This CDR3 is CASSSGTGELFF. The CDR3, as DNA: TGTGCCAGCAGTTCGGGGACCGGGGAGCTGTTTTTT.

This chain joins TRBV11-3 and TRBJ2-7; D gene ambiguous. The germline V and J ends were trimmed by 2 bases and 7 bases, with 9 bases remaining between them. The CDR3 is made up of 12 amino acids. Germline V CDR1 and CDR2: SGHNT, YENEEA. CDR3 nucleotide sequence: TGTGCCAGCAGCTTAAACCCCGGTGAGCAGTACTTC. This gives the protein CASSLNPGEQYF.

This clone was recorded only once. The V and J genes are TRBV2 and TRBJ2-3; D is perhaps TRBD1 or TRBD2 (6 bases each). The germline V and J ends were trimmed by 6 bases and 3 bases, with 19 bases remaining between them. The CDR3 totals 16 residues. Germline-derived CDR1 and CDR2 are SNHLY and FYNNEI. For the CDR3, the DNA is TGTGCCAGCAGCGCGGGACACCCCGATGGAACAGATACGCAGTATTTT. Residues: CASSAGHPDGTDTQYF.

The chain recombines TRBV27 with TRBJ2-5, with 7 nucleotides matching TRBD2. CDR1 MNHEY and CDR2 SMNVEV come from the germline V gene (reference sequence). This CDR3 has 16 amino acids. V lost 2 bases and J lost 5; bases outside the gene matches: 11. The DNA of the CDR3 is TGTGCCAGCAGTTTAATCCGGGGAGGGCCCGGGGAGACCCAGTACTTC. This translates into CASSLIRGGPGETQYF.

V gene TRBV15 combines with J gene TRBJ1-2, with D tentatively TRBD1 (5 bases). Per the germline V gene, CDR1 is LNHNV and CDR2 is YYDKDF (reference sequence). The CDR3 loop spans 14 amino acids. V lost 5 bases to trimming and J lost 8 bases, with 18 bases between them. The CDR3 DNA sequence: TGTGCCACCAGCGTATGGACAACCTCGCGGGGCTACACCTTC. Protein: CATSVWTTSRGYTF. Full variable domain (missing parts from reference TRBV15 and TRBJ1-2): DAMVIQNPRYQVTQFGKPVTLSCSQTLNHNVMYWYQQKSSQAPKLLFHYYDKDFNNEADTPDNFQSRRPNTSFCFLDIRSPGLGDTAMYLCATSVWTTSRGYTFGSGTRLTVV.

V is TRBV27 and J is TRBJ2-7; TRBD1 matches at 9 bases. The V gene end was trimmed by 5 bases and the J gene end by 4 bases; junction bases not matched to a gene: 6. This CDR3 contains 14 residues. Germline V gives CDR1 MNHEY, CDR2 SMNVEV (reference sequence). CDR3 sequence reads: CASSRGQGRYEQYF. The CDR3 DNA follows: TGTGCCAGCAGTCGAGGACAGGGGAGGTACGAGCAGTACTTC.

The J gene is TRBJ1-5, the V gene TRBV28; 9 bases fit TRBD1. V gave up 5 bases and J gave up 6 bases; unmatched junction bases: 8. Germline lookup yields CDR1 MDHEN and CDR2 SYDVKM. The CDR3 runs 15 residues. The CDR3 region has the DNA TGTGCCAGCAGTAAACCGACAGGGGGAGGTCAGCCCCAGCATTTT. It translates to CASSKPTGGGQPQHF.

CDR3 nucleotides: TGCGCCAGCAGCTCCTGGGCCGCCGGGACTAGCGGGATGGACGAGCAGTACTTC. Its protein product is CASSSWAAGTSGMDEQYF. V usage is TRBV4-1 and J usage is TRBJ2-7, with 13 bases aligning to TRBD2. From germline, CDR1 is MGHRA and CDR2 YSYEKL. The CDR3 is made up of 18 amino acids. V lost 5 bases to trimming and J lost 5 bases; unmatched junction nucleotides: 15.

The rearrangement links TRBV4-1 to TRBJ2-4; tentative D call: TRBD2 (6 bases). In germline, CDR1 is MGHRA, CDR2 YSYEKL. The CDR3 runs to 18 residues. With 5 bases removed from V and 0 bases from J, the gap between germline ends came to 20 bases. The CDR3 loop reads CASSAAGSGGVAKNIQYF. The CDR3 DNA is TGCGCCAGCAGCGCAGCCGGGTCCGGCGGGGTAGCCAAAAACATTCAGTACTTC.

This chain joins TRBV9 and TRBJ1-2; TRBD1 might be the D (6 bases). CDR3 length: 15 amino acids. V dropped 1 base and J dropped 2 bases, with 12 bases sitting between them. CDR1 SGDLS and CDR2 YYNGEE come from the germline V gene. Written as DNA, the CDR3 is TGTGCCAGCAGCGTATCAGCAGGGGCAAACTATGGCTACACCTTC. The encoded protein is CASSVSAGANYGYTF.

The chain joins TRBV6-4 to TRBJ2-1; 7 bases are a match to TRBD1. Germline loops: CDR1 MRHNA, CDR2 SNTAGT. Losses at the gene ends were 3 bases for V and 10 bases for J; bases not matched to a gene: 12. The CDR3 covers 15 residues. DNA for the CDR3: TGTGCCAGCAGTGATCTGAGACAGGGCAGGCAAGAGCAGTTCTTC. Its translation is CASSDLRQGRQEQFF.

The J gene is TRBJ2-7, the V gene TRBV5-6, with 10 bases aligning to TRBD2. The germline V gene has CDR1 SGHDT and CDR2 YYEEEE. V trimming: 3 bases; J trimming: 1 base; junction bases outside the gene matches: 4. The CDR3 length is 15 residues. CDR3 loop: CASSSGLAESYEQYF. As DNA, the CDR3 is TGTGCCAGCAGCTCAGGACTAGCGGAATCCTACGAGCAGTACTTC. Together with reference TRBV5-6 and TRBJ2-7, the CDR3 gives the full variable domain: DAGVTQSPTHLIKTRGQQVTLRCSPKSGHDTVSWYQQALGQGPQFIFQYYEEEERQRGNFPDRFSGHQFPNYSSELNVNALLLGDSALYLCASSSGLAESYEQYFGPGTRLTVT.

DNA for the CDR3: TGTGCCAGTAGTATAGATCCCAGGACAGGGGCCATCATGGTAAGCAATCAGCCCCAGCATTTT. Its translation is CASSIDPRTGAIMVSNQPQHF. The rearrangement joins TRBV19 to TRBJ1-5, with 9 nucleotides matching TRBD1. Trimming took 0 bases from V and 1 from J; bases not matched to a gene: 16. CDR1 and CDR2 from the germline V gene are LNHDA and SQIVND (reference sequence). This CDR3 is 21 amino acids long. The complete variable domain, with remaining parts taken from reference TRBV19 and TRBJ1-5, reads DGGITQSPKYLFRKEGQNVTLSCEQNLNHDAMYWYRQDPGQGLRLIYYSQIVNDFQKGDIAEGYSVSREKKESFPLTVTSAQKNPTAFYLCASSIDPRTGAIMVSNQPQHFGDGTRLSIL.

This clone was recorded only once. The gene calls are TRBV6-5 and TRBJ1-5; 10 nucleotides line up with TRBD1. V trimming: 9 bases; J trimming: 6 bases; junction bases outside the gene matches: 8. Germline CDR1 and CDR2: MNHEY and SVGAGI. The CDR3 loop spans 14 amino acids. The CDR3 sequence: CASGDRGLGQPQHF. CDR3 bases: TGTGCCAGTGGGGACAGGGGTCTGGGTCAGCCCCAGCATTTT.

The CDR3 nucleotides are TGTGCCAGCAGCTTCCCCGGGGGTAGCGGGAGGTCCGATACGCAGTATTTT. Residues: CASSFPGGSGRSDTQYF. The chain couples TRBV5-4 to TRBJ2-3; 10 nucleotides agree with TRBD2. Trimming took 2 bases from V and 6 from J; bases not matched to a gene: 12. Germline loops: CDR1 SGHNT, CDR2 YYREEE (reference sequence). The CDR3 is made up of 17 amino acids. Looking up the rest from reference TRBV5-4 and TRBJ2-3 gives the full variable domain: ETGVTQSPTHLIKTRGQQVTLRCSSQSGHNTVSWYQQALGQGPQFIFQYYREEENGRGNFPPRFSGLQFPNYSSELNVNALELDDSALYLCASSFPGGSGRSDTQYFGPGTRLTVL.

This rearrangement joins TRBV5-8 to TRBJ1-2; a weak D match, TRBD1 (6 bases). From germline, CDR1 is SGHTS and CDR2 YDEGEE. Trimming cost V 3 bases and J 3 bases, with 12 bases left between them. CDR3 length: 14 amino acids. The CDR3 DNA reads TGTGCCAGCAGCTCCGGGACATGGCACTATGGCTACACCTTC. Protein sequence: CASSSGTWHYGYTF.

The chain is built from TRBV28 and TRBJ2-1, with D perhaps matching TRBD2 (5 bases). The CDR3 spans 15 residues. V lost 1 base to trimming and J lost 0 bases, with 7 bases between them. CDR1 and CDR2 from the germline V gene are MDHEN and SYDVKM. CDR3: CASSLSGSSYNEQFF. The CDR3 bases are TGTGCCAGCAGTTTATCGGGGAGCTCCTACAATGAGCAGTTCTTC.

The V call is TRBV6-1, the J call TRBJ2-6; D is unclear. Per germline, CDR1 MNHNS and CDR2 SASEGT. The CDR3 is made up of 15 amino acids. V was clipped by 6 bases and J by 1 base, with 10 bases between them. The DNA of the CDR3 is TGTGCCAGCAGATCATGGGGTTCTGGGGCCAACGTCCTGACTTTC. It is translated as CASRSWGSGANVLTF.

To note about this clone: The sample has other DNA sequences that encode this CDR3 too. V usage is TRBV5-4 and J usage is TRBJ1-2; D is uncertain. CDR1 is SGHNT and CDR2 is YYREEE in the germline V gene (reference sequence). This CDR3 comprises 12 residues. V dropped 2 bases and J dropped 3 bases, with 5 bases sitting between them. DNA for the CDR3: TGTGCCAGCAGCTTCGGAGACTATGGCTACACCTTC. This translates into CASSFGDYGYTF. Supplemented by reference TRBV5-4 and TRBJ1-2, the full variable domain reads ETGVTQSPTHLIKTRGQQVTLRCSSQSGHNTVSWYQQALGQGPQFIFQYYREEENGRGNFPPRFSGLQFPNYSSELNVNALELDDSALYLCASSFGDYGYTFGSGTRLTVV.

The chain has TRBV27 and TRBJ2-5; TRBD1 matches 8 bases. The DNA end is a closer match to TRBJ2-7, so the J assignment may be wrong. CDR3 length: 16 residues. CDR1 and CDR2 (germline): MNHEY, SMNVEV (reference sequence). The CDR3: CASTHGRGDRTYEQYF. The CDR3, as DNA: TGTGCCAGCACCCATGGTCGTGGGGACAGGACCTACGAGCAGTACTTC.

The chain links TRBV28 to TRBJ1-2; TRBD1 agrees at 9 bases. V gave up 6 bases and J gave up 5 bases; unmatched junction bases: 10. CDR3 length: 15 residues. Germline V gives CDR1 MDHEN, CDR2 SYDVKM. This chain's CDR3 is CASRLHRGRSYGYTF. In nucleotides, the CDR3 is TGTGCCAGCAGGCTACACAGGGGGCGCTCGTATGGCTACACCTTC.